The 14 T cell receptor beta chains in this list originate from one sample, sequenced in a study of T cell responses to AZD1222 COVID-19 vaccine. Sequencing used immunoSEQ multiplex PCR; TCRdb keeps in-frame clones, though not all of them. This sample has some 84,000 clones; 87% occur once, and the top ten carry around a tenth. The starting material was peripheral blood, obtained 28 days after the second AZD1222 dose. Receptor source: an adult who received the AZD1222 COVID-19 vaccine.

This chain connects TRBV12-5 to TRBJ1-5; a weak D match, TRBD1 (5 bases). The V end was cut by 8 bases, the J end by 3 bases, with 14 bases between. The CDR3 extends over 14 amino acids. The germline CDR1 and CDR2 sequences are LGHNT and FRNRAP. The CDR3 loop is CASSLPGFNQPQHF. The DNA for the CDR3 is TGTGCTAGTAGCCTCCCAGGGTTCAATCAGCCCCAGCATTTT.

This chain uses TRBV6-5 with TRBJ1-6; D not certain. V shed 3 bases and J shed 6 bases, with 3 bases lying between them. The V gene's germline CDR1 is MNHEY and CDR2 SVGAGI. The CDR3 loop spans 12 amino acids. CDR3 in DNA: TGTGCCAGCAGTTATTCTAATTCACCCCTCCACTTT. It encodes CASSYSNSPLHF.

This clone was detected once. This chain joins TRBV18 and TRBJ2-5, with no clear D. This CDR3 is 12 amino acids long. The germline V gene encodes CDR1 KGHSH and CDR2 LQKENI. The V end was cut by 2 bases, the J end by 1 base, with 2 bases between. DNA for the CDR3: TGTGCCAGCTCACCAACCCAAGAGACCCAGTACTTC. Residues: CASSPTQETQYF. Filled out from reference TRBV18 and TRBJ2-5, the complete variable domain reads NAGVMQNPRHLVRRRGQEARLRCSPMKGHSHVYWYRQLPEEGLKFMVYLQKENIIDESGMPKERFSAEFPKEGPSILRIQQVVRGDSAAYFCASSPTQETQYFGPGTRLLVL.

This clone occurred once. The J gene is TRBJ2-1, the V gene TRBV5-1, with 9 nucleotides matching TRBD1. With 3 bases clipped from V and 0 bases from J, the junction kept 10 bases outside the gene matches. Germline loops: CDR1 SGHRS, CDR2 YFSETQ. The CDR3 runs 18 residues. The CDR3 loop is CASSSGTGSFSSYNEQFF. The CDR3 DNA sequence: TGCGCCAGCAGCTCGGGGACAGGGTCCTTTAGCTCCTACAATGAGCAGTTCTTC.

V and J are TRBV30 and TRBJ1-5; D possibly corresponds to TRBD1 (5 bases). The CDR3 has 15 amino acids. With 0 bases removed from V and 2 bases from J, the gap between germline ends came to 11 bases. Germline CDR1 GTSNPN, CDR2 SVGIG (reference sequence). The CDR3 region is CAWSVRGSGNQPQHF. The CDR3 DNA sequence: TGTGCCTGGAGTGTAAGGGGATCGGGCAATCAGCCCCAGCATTTT.

This chain joins TRBV6-6 and TRBJ1-2; TRBD1 aligns across 7 bases. CDR3 length: 14 amino acids. V trimming: 6 bases; J trimming: 5 bases; junction bases outside the gene matches: 9. The germline V gene has CDR1 MNHNY and CDR2 SVGAGI (reference sequence). CDR3 region: CASRRPGTAYGYTF. The CDR3 bases are TGTGCCAGCAGGCGCCCTGGGACAGCTTATGGCTACACCTTC.

The chain employs TRBV3-1 (or the pseudogene TRBV3-2) and TRBJ1-3; tentatively, D is TRBD1 (6 bases). Germline CDR1 LGHDT, CDR2 YNNKEL (reference sequence). The CDR3 is 16 residues long. V dropped 6 bases and J dropped 1 base, with 16 bases sitting between them. CDR3 DNA sequence: TGTGCCAGCAGTCGGACAGATCCCTTTTCTGGAAACACCATATATTTT. It is translated as CASSRTDPFSGNTIYF.

The V call is TRBV24-1, the J call TRBJ2-7; TRBD1 might be the D (5 bases). V was cut by 3 bases and J by 1 base, with 6 bases left in between. Germline-derived CDR1 and CDR2 are KGHDR and SFDVKD. There are 13 residues in the CDR3. CDR3 loop: CATSDPGSYEQYF. The CDR3 region has the DNA TGTGCCACCAGTGATCCAGGGTCCTACGAGCAGTACTTC.

This sequence joins TRBV12-3 or TRBV12-4 and TRBJ2-3, with 11 bases that match TRBD2. The CDR3 spans 13 residues. The V and J ends lost 10 bases and 6 bases, in that order; junction bases with no gene match: 6. The CDR3 spells CATRTSGSDTQYF. In nucleotides, the CDR3 is TGTGCCACTCGGACTAGCGGGTCGGATACGCAGTATTTT.

This rearrangement joins TRBV7-3 to TRBJ2-3, with TRBD2 matching over 8 bases. This CDR3 has 16 amino acids. Per germline, CDR1 SGHTA and CDR2 FQGTGA. J gave up 9 bases and V 0 bases, and 11 bases lay outside the gene matches. The DNA of the CDR3 is TGTGCCAGCAGCTTAACGGGCCCGGGGGGGCGGAACACGCAGTATTTT. Protein product: CASSLTGPGGRNTQYF.

The chain joins TRBV4-2 to TRBJ2-5; D remains ambiguous. Germline V gene data show CDR1 as LGHNA and CDR2 as YNFKEQ. CDR3 length equals 15 residues. The V gene lost 1 base and the J gene lost 0 bases, with 9 bases spanning the gap. The CDR3 is CASSQGTRYQETQYF. DNA for the CDR3: TGTGCCAGCAGCCAAGGGACGAGGTACCAAGAGACCCAGTACTTC.

A single count supports this clone. The chain carries TRBV15 and TRBJ1-4; a weak D match, TRBD1 (6 bases). Per the germline V gene, CDR1 is LNHNV and CDR2 is YYDKDF (reference sequence). The CDR3 runs to 15 residues. V lost 0 bases, J lost 8 bases, and 13 bases lay in between. In nucleotides, the CDR3 is TGTGCCACCAGCAGAGATAGGGGGGCTAGGGAAAAACTGTTTTTT. Amino acid sequence: CATSRDRGAREKLFF.

The chain links TRBV27 to TRBJ1-5, with D possibly being TRBD1 (6 bases). The V end lost 4 bases, the J end lost 7 bases, and 17 bases lay between the germline ends. Germline values: CDR1 MNHEY, CDR2 SMNVEV (reference sequence). The CDR3 has 15 residues. In DNA form, the CDR3 reads TGTGCCAGCAGTTCAGTGGGGGCAGGTGCACAGCCCCAGCATTTT. Its protein product is CASSSVGAGAQPQHF.

This chain uses TRBV29-1 with TRBJ2-3, with TRBD2 identical over 9 bases. The V gene end was trimmed by 3 bases and the J gene end by 1 base; junction bases not matched to a gene: 5. The germline V gene encodes CDR1 SQVTM and CDR2 ANQGSEA. The CDR3 covers 15 residues. The CDR3 DNA reads TGCAGCGTTGATTCCCAGCGGGGGGGCACAGATACGCAGTATTTT. It yields the protein CSVDSQRGGTDTQYF.